This TCR beta chain was documented in a study of blood T cell repertoires in COVID-19. Across the study: Nucleic acid was either cDNA or gDNA, and it came from T cells, B-cell-depleted T cells, or PBMCs.

The germline CDR1 and CDR2 sequences are MNHEY and SVGAGI. J gave up 5 bases and V 7 bases, and 10 bases lay outside the gene matches. CDR3 length equals 14 residues. Authors' data handling: The assay estimated nucleated cells by amplifying reference gene primers. The data were produced by immunoSEQ multiplex PCR, yet TCRdb's version contains in-frame clones alone and is incomplete. V, J and clone size reflect that table, while D and trimming were determined from the DNA. This repertoire shows fewer than 90,000 clones, around 89% found once; its top ten account for roughly 0.51%. This TCR was sampled from a man between 60 and 75 years old with acute or convalescent COVID-19. The chain is built from TRBV6-5 and TRBJ2-5; 7 nucleotides match TRBD1. The specimen sequenced was peripheral blood. The CDR3 bases are TGTGCCAGCACCGCCTACAGGGGTCTGGAGACCCAGTACTTC. This gives the protein CASTAYRGLETQYF.